The T cell receptor (beta chain) under discussion was sequenced for a study of cytomegalovirus exposure and HLA in healthy donors. Regarding the study as a whole: A later analysis reportedly found fewer N-insertions in an Asian-associated ancestry cluster than the roughly 680-donor mean. A classifier reportedly called cytomegalovirus status with high sensitivity and specificity. Clonal expansion, a later analysis showed, was greater in HLA-associated TCR beta chains than in equally common others. Reports indicate that TCR beta sequences accurately predicted the HLA-A and HLA-B alleles of most subjects.

V gave up 4 bases and J gave up 5 bases, with 12 bases separating them. CDR1 is SEHNR and CDR2 is FQNEAQ in the germline V gene (reference sequence). The CDR3 contains 14 residues. The study ran its PCR with 60 Vbeta and 13 Jbeta primers. Generated by immunoSEQ multiplex PCR, the TCRdb table keeps only in-frame clones and is missing some. The repertoire holds more than 85,000 clones, with 84% as singletons. About this clone: What it binds is not known.

The chain recombines TRBV7-9 with TRBJ2-1, with D perhaps matching TRBD1 (6 bases). The sequence came from a woman under 30 in good health and CMV-seronegative. Material: PBMCs. CDR3 bases: TGTGCCAGCAGCTCGACAGGTTATGACAATGAGCAGTTCTTC. Residues: CASSSTGYDNEQFF.